Below are 7 T cell receptor delta chains sequenced from a single sample in a study of human gamma delta and Vdelta1 T cells. Their antigen targets remain unknown. TCRdb ran CATT on the PCR reads. The sample holds fewer than 15,000 delta-chain clones; about half are singletons and the top ten take 1.5%. Sequenced sample: Vdelta1 gamma-delta T cells from blood grown in culture (DOT cells). The receptors here all came from a human donor in good health.

The table lists this clone with a count of one. This sequence joins TRDV1 and TRDJ1; 12 bases agree with TRDD3. V was pared by 4 bases and J by 8 bases, with 14 bases of the junction left unmatched. The CDR3 is 17 residues long. Germline V gene sequence: CDR1 TSWWSYY, CDR2 QGS. The CDR3 region has the DNA TGTGCTCTTGGGGGACCATCCGTACTGGGGGATACAAGGAAACTCATCTTT. Translating it yields CALGGPSVLGDTRKLIF.

The V and J genes are TRDV1 and TRDJ1; 13 bases match TRDD3. Trimming cost V 3 bases and J 3 bases; bases outside gene matches: 19. The CDR3 is 21 residues long. Germline lookup yields CDR1 TSWWSYY and CDR2 QGS. As DNA, the CDR3 is TGTGCTCTTGGGGATCCGGCCTTCCTAGAGCTACTGGGGGATACGTCCGATAAACTCATCTTT. Translating it yields CALGDPAFLELLGDTSDKLIF.

This chain links TRDV1 with TRDJ2; possible D gene TRDD3, 6 bases. Trimming removed 6 bases at V and 4 bases at J, with 15 bases between. Germline V gene lookup returns CDR1 TSWWSYY and CDR2 QGS. The CDR3 extends over 15 amino acids. CDR3 DNA: TGTGCTCTTGGTACTCGGGGGGAAAGGACAGCACAACTCTTCTTT. This translates into CALGTRGERTAQLFF.

In its sample, this clone was seen a few times. The gene calls are TRDV1 and TRDJ1; 10 bases are a match to TRDD3. J gave up 1 base and V 5 bases, and 16 bases lay outside the gene matches. CDR1 is TSWWSYY, CDR2 QGS, per germline. There are 19 residues in the CDR3. The CDR3 loop is CALGTHQPVLGDSTDKLIF. The CDR3 coding sequence is TGTGCTCTTGGGACCCACCAGCCCGTACTGGGGGATTCCACCGATAAACTCATCTTT.

This rearrangement joins TRDV1 to TRDJ1; D could derive from TRDD2 or TRDD3 (7 bases each). V lost 5 bases to trimming and J lost 8 bases, with 33 bases between them. This CDR3 has 19 amino acids. Germline CDR1 reads TSWWSYY; CDR2 reads QGS. The CDR3 DNA reads TGTGCTCTTGGGTCAGGGGCGGGCCTTCCTCCCATTTGGGGGACCAAACTCATCTTT. This encodes CALGSGAGLPPIWGTKLIF.

The J gene is TRDJ4, the V gene TRDV1, with TRDD2 matching 7 bases. The CDR3 has 20 residues. The germline V gene has CDR1 TSWWSYY and CDR2 QGS. V trimming: 3 bases; J trimming: 8 bases; junction bases outside the gene matches: 30. The CDR3 loop reads CALGEPGLPSFGLLTKRLIF. CDR3 coding DNA: TGTGCTCTTGGGGAGCCGGGCCTTCCTTCGTTTGGGCTGCTTACTAAGAGGCTGATCTTT.

This clone showed up just a few times. This chain connects TRDV1 to TRDJ1, with TRDD3 identical over 9 bases. V lost 1 base and J lost 0; bases outside the gene matches: 12. This CDR3 has 19 amino acids. In germline, CDR1 is TSWWSYY, CDR2 QGS. CDR3 sequence (DNA): TGTGCTCTTGGGGAACGGGCCTACGGGGGGATACATTACACCGATAAACTCATCTTT. It translates to CALGERAYGGIHYTDKLIF.